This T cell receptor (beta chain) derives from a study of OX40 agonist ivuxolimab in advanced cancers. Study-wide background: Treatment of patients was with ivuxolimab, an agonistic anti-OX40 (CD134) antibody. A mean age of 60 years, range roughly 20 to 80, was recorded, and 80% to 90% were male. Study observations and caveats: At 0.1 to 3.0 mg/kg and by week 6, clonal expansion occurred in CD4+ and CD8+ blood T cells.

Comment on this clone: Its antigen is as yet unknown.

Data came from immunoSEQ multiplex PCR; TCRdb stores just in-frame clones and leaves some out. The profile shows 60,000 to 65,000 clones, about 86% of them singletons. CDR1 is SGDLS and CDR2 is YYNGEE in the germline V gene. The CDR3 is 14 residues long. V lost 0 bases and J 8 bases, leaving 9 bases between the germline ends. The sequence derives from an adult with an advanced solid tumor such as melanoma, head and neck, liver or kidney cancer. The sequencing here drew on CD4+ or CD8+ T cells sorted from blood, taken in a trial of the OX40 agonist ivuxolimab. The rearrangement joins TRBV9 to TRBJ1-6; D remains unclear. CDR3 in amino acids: CASSVGYEDSPLHF. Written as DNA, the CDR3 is TGTGCCAGCAGCGTAGGGTATGAAGATTCACCCCTCCACTTT. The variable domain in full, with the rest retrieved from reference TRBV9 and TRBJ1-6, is DSGVTQTPKHLITATGQRVTLRCSPRSGDLSVYWYQQSLDQGLQFLIQYYNGEERAKGNILERFSAQQFPDLHSELNLSSLELGDSALYFCASSVGYEDSPLHFGNGTRLTVT.